This T cell receptor (beta chain) was identified during a study of cytomegalovirus exposure and HLA in healthy donors (dated by TCRdb to 2015 to 2018). Study-level background: According to a later analysis, one platform produced both the 110 or so validation repertoires and the 550 to 800 repertoires of the first cohort. High-throughput TCR immunosequencing, statistical association of individual TCRs with disease status, and machine learning were combined to predict cytomegalovirus infection status. A separate validation cohort of more than 100 different subjects was used in addition to the 666-subject first cohort. The study aimed to test whether signatures of past pathogen exposure could be identified by cataloging public T cell receptors. Paper-wide results and their limitations: Most TCR sequences were observed very rarely across donors, whereas some public TCRs were present in many individuals. A later analysis found that TCRs clustered in the first cohort also tended to co-occur in the approximately 120 validation repertoires, with 94% of cluster scores above 0. Three of the identified cytomegalovirus-associated TCR beta chains were confirmed in vitro to be specific for cytomegalovirus antigens. The classifier was reported to diagnose cytomegalovirus status with high specificity and sensitivity in both the original cohort and the validation cohort. The authors suggested that the approach could potentially be extended to other disease states and immunological phenotypes. In the study, 150 to 200 TCR beta chains were listed as associated with cytomegalovirus. A later analysis had no HLA typing for the validation cohort, so co-occurrence there was scored across all 110 or so repertoires.

The donors were included in the validation cohort of over a hundred subjects, a group kept apart from the approximately 700-subject first cohort. Library prep was done by the immunoSEQ multiplex PCR assay. The original methods were these. A statistical classification framework was built for diagnosing cytomegalovirus status from the catalog of TCR beta chain sequences. TCRdb's version of the immuneACCESS table is confined to in-frame rearrangements and falls short of the full clone set. An unresolved V gene accounts for under half of the shortfall where checked; the remainder is of unknown origin. From that table come the V and J calls and clone size; the DNA was used to work out D and trimming. Here the sample has fewer than 200,000 clones; roughly 89% occur a single time. Over 2.5% of the sample rests with the top ten. From the germline V gene, CDR1 is MDHEN and CDR2 is SYDVKM. The CDR3 covers 17 residues, taking in both the cysteine and the phenylalanine. Kept here is only the CDR3 DNA, which spans 51 bases and is read in frame from base 1. Trimming at the junction amounts to 4 bases on V and 4 bases on J, and the germline ends lie 22 bases apart.

Comments on this clone: No cognate antigen has been identified for it. There are no base qualities to consult, and no much larger clone falls within one base.

Sample: PBMCs. The sequence came from a young woman in good health and CMV-seropositive. Recombination linked TRBV28 to TRBJ1-2; a weak D assignment points to TRBD1 (5 bases agree). The CDR3 region has the sequence CASSSDPGQTRAYGYTF. In nucleotide form, the sequence is TGTGCCAGCAGTTCGGACCCCGGACAAACCCGTGCCTATGGCTACACCTTC.